The 3 T cell receptor beta chains in this list originate from one sample, sequenced in a study of blood T cell repertoires in COVID-19. Here immunoSEQ multiplex PCR was the method, and the copy in TCRdb shows in-frame clones only, minus some. The sample contains 150,000 to 190,000 clones, over 75% of which appear only once. The sample consisted of peripheral blood. The receptors shown here come from a woman aged 40 to 50 with acute or convalescent COVID-19.

The chain is built from TRBV27 and TRBJ1-2, with 7 bases aligning to TRBD1. The V gene's germline CDR1 is MNHEY and CDR2 SMNVEV (reference sequence). The CDR3 contains 13 residues. The V and J ends lost 4 bases and 4 bases, in that order; junction bases with no gene match: 3. The CDR3 reads CASSSGGIYGYTF. The CDR3 bases are TGTGCCAGCAGTTCAGGGGGTATCTATGGCTACACCTTC.

This chain links TRBV6-5 with TRBJ1-4; 9 nucleotides line up with TRBD1. The germline V gene has CDR1 MNHEY and CDR2 SVGAGI. This CDR3 has 13 residues. Losses at the gene ends were 7 bases for V and 8 bases for J; bases not matched to a gene: 5. The CDR3 loop reads CASNRDRVEKLFF. The CDR3, as DNA: TGTGCCAGCAACCGGGACAGGGTCGAAAAACTGTTTTTT.

This chain links TRBV7-9 with TRBJ1-6; D gene ambiguous. The length of the CDR3 is 14 residues. CDR1 is SEHNR, CDR2 FQNEAQ, per germline (reference sequence). V lost 3 bases and J lost 10, with 13 bases in between. In DNA, the CDR3 is TGTGCCAGCAGCTTCTCCCAGCGAGAATCACCCCTCCACTTT. As protein: CASSFSQRESPLHF.